This T cell receptor (beta chain) was identified during a study of vaccination effects on CD4 cells after COVID-19. Subsequent to roughly 10 days of culture, CD4+ T cells were isolated. Only in-frame clones appear in the TCRdb table, and some are missing; sequencing was by immunoSEQ multiplex PCR. The sample has about 70,000 clones, 60% to 80% seen once; the top ten hold about 2.1%. General study points: Convalescent patients were scarce, and early post-infection timepoints were absent.

CDR3 length: 16 residues. Trimming at V came to 5 bases and at J to 6 bases, leaving 7 bases not matched to a gene. The germline V gene encodes CDR1 WNHNN and CDR2 SYGVQD (reference sequence). With regard to this clone: The antigen is unknown.

The receptor comes from a human donor who received a COVID-19 vaccine. The rearrangement links TRBV10-1 to TRBJ2-3, with 14 bases identical to TRBD2. Sequenced here: CD4+ T cells from PBMCs cultured without peptide, sampled before COVID-19 vaccination. Here the CDR3 reads CASSSRTSGGRDTQYF. The CDR3 nucleotides read TGCGCCAGCAGTTCCCGGACTAGCGGGGGGCGCGATACGCAGTATTTT.